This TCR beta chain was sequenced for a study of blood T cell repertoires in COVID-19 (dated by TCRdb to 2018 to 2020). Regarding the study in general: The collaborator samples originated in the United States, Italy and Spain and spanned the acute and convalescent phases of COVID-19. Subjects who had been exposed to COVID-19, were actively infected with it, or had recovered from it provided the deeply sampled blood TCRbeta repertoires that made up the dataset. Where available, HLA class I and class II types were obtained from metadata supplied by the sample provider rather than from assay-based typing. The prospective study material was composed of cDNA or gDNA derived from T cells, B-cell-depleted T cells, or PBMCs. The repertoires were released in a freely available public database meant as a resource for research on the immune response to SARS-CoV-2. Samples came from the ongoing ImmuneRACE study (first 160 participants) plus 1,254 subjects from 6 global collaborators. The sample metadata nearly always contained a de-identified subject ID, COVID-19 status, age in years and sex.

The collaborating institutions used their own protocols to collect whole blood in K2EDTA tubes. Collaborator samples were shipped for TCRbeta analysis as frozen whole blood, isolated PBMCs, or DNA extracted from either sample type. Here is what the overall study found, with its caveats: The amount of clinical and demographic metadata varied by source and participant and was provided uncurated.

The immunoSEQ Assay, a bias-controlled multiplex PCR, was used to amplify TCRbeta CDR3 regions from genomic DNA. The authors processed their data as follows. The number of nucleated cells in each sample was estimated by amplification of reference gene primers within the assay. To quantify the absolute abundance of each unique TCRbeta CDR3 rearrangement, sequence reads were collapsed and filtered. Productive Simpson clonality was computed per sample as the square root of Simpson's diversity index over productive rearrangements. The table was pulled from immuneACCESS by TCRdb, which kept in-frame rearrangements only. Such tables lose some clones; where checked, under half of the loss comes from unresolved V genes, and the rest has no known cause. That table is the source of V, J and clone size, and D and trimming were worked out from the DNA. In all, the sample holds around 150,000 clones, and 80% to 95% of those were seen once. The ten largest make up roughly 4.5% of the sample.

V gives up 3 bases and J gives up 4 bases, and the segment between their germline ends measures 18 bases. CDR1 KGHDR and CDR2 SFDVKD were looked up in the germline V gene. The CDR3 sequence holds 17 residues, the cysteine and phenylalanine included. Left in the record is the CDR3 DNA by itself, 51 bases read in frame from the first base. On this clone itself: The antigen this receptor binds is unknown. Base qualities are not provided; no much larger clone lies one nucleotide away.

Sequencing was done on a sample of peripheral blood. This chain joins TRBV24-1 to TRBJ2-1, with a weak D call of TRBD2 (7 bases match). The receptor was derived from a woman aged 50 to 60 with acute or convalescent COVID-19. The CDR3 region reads CATSDPSGGPGYNEQFF. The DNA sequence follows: TGTGCCACCAGTGATCCCTCCGGGGGGCCGGGATACAATGAGCAGTTCTTC.